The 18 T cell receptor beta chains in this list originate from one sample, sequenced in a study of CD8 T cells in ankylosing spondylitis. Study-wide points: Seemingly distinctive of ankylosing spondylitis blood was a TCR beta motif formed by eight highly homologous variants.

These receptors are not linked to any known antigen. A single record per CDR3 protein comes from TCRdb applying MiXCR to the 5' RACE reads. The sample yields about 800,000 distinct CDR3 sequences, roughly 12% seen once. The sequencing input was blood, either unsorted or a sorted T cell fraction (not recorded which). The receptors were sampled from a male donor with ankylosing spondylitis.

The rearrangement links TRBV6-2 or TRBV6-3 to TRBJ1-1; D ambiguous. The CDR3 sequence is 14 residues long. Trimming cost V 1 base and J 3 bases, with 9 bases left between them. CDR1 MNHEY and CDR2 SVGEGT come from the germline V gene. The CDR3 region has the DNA TGTGCCAGCAGTTACTTGGGGAGGGACACTGAAGCTTTCTTT. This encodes CASSYLGRDTEAFF.

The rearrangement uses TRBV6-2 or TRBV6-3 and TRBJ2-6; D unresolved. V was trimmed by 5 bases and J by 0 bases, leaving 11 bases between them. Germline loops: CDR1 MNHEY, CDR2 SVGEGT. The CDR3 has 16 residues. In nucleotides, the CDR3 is TGTGCCAGCAGTCGCCCCGATGGCTCTGGGGCCAACGTCCTGACTTTC. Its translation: CASSRPDGSGANVLTF.

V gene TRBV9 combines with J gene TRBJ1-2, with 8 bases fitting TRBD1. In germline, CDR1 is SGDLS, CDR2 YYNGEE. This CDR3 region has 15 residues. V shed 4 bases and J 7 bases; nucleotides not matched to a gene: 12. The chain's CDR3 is CASSIRTGSAFGYTF. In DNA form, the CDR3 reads TGTGCCAGCAGCATAAGGACAGGGTCGGCATTTGGCTACACCTTC.

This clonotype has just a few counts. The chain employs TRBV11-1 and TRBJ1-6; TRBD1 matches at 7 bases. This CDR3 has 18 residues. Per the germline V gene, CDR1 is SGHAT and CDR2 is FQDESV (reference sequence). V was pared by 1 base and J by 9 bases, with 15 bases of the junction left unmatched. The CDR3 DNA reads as TGTGCCAGCAGCTTAGGCCCCGGACAGGCCGCCGTTGGTTCACCCCTCCACTTT. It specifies CASSLGPGQAAVGSPLHF.

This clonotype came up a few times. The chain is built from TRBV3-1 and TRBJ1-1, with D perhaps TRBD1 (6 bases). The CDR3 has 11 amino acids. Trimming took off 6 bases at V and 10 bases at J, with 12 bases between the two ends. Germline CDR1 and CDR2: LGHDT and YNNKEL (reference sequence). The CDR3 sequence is CASSRGQRAFF. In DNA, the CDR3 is TGTGCCAGCAGTAGGGGACAAAGAGCTTTCTTT.

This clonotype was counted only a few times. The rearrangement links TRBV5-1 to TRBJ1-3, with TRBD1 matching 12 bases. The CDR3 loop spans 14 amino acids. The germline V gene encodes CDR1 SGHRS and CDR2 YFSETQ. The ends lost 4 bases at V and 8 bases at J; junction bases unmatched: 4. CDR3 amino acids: CASSEGTGGYTIYF. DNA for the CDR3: TGCGCCAGCAGCGAAGGGACAGGGGGCTACACCATATATTTT.

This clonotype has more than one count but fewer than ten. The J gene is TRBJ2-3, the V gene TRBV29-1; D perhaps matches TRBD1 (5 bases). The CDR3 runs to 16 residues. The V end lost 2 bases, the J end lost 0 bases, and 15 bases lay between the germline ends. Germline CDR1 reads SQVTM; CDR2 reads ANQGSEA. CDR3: CSVEIGAKASTDTQYF. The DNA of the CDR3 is TGCAGCGTTGAAATAGGGGCCAAAGCCAGCACAGATACGCAGTATTTT.

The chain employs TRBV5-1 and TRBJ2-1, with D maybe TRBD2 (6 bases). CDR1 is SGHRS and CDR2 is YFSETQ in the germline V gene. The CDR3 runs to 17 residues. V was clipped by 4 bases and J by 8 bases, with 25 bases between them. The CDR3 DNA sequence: TGCGCCAGCAGCGCACGGGCATCCGGAGGAGGGGCCCATGAGCAGTTCTTC. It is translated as CASSARASGGGAHEQFF. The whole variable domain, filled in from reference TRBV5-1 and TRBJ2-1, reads KAGVTQTPRYLIKTRGQQVTLSCSPISGHRSVSWYQQTPGQGLQFLFEYFSETQRNKGNFPGRFSGRQFSNSRSEMNVSTLELGDSALYLCASSARASGGGAHEQFFGPGTRLTVL.

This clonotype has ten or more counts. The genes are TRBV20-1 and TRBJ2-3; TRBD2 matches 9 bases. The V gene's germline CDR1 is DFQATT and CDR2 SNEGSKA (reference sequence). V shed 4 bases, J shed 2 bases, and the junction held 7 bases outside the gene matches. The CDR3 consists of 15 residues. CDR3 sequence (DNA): TGCAGTGCTACAACCCTAGCGGGGATCACAGATACGCAGTATTTT. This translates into CSATTLAGITDTQYF.

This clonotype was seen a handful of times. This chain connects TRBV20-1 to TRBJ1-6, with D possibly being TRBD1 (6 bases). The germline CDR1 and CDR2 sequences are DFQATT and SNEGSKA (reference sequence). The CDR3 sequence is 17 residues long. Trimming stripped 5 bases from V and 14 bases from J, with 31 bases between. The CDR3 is CSAPYRDLSGTLHTLHF. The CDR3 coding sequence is TGCAGTGCTCCCTACCGAGACCTTTCCGGGACACTTCATACCCTCCACTTT.

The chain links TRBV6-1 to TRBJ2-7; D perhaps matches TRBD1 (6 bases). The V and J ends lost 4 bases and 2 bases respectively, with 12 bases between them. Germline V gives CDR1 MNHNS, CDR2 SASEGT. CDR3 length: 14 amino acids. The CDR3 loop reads CASSALGGTYEQYF. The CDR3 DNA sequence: TGTGCCAGCAGTGCCTTAGGGGGAACCTACGAGCAGTACTTC.

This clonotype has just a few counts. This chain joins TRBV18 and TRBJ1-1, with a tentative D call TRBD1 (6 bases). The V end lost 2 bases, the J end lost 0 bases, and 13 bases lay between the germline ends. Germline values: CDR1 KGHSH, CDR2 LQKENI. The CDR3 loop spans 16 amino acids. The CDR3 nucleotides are TGTGCCAGCTCACCAGGGATAGGGGGTATGAACACTGAAGCTTTCTTT. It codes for CASSPGIGGMNTEAFF.

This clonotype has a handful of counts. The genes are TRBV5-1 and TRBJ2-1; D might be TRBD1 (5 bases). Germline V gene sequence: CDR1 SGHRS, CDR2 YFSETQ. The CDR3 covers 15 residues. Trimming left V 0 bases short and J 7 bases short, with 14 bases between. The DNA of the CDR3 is TGCGCCAGCAGCTTGGTAGGGGTAGTGGGTAATGAGCAGTTCTTC. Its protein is CASSLVGVVGNEQFF.

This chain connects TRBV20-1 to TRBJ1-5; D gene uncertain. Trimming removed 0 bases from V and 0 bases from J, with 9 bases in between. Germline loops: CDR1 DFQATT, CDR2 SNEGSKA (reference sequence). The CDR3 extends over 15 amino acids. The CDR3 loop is CSARDRSNSNQPQHF. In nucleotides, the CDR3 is TGCAGTGCTAGAGACCGGAGCAATAGCAATCAGCCCCAGCATTTT.

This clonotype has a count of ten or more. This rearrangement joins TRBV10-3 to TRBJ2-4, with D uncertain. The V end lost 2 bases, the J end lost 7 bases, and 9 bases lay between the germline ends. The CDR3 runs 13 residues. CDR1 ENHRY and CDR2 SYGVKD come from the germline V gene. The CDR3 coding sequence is TGTGCCATCAGTGAGCGCCCTTACAACATTCAGTACTTC. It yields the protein CAISERPYNIQYF.

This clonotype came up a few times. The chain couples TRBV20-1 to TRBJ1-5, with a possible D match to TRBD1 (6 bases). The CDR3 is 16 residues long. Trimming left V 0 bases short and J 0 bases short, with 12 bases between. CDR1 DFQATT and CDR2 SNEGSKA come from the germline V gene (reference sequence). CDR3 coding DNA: TGCAGTGCTAGAGAACAGGGCTGGGGTAGCAATCAGCCCCAGCATTTT. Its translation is CSAREQGWGSNQPQHF.

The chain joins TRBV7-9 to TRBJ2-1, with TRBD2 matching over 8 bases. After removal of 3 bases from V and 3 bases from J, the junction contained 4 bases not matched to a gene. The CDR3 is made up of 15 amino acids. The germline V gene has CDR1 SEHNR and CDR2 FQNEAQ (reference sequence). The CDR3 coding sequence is TGTGCCAGCAGCTTCGAAGCGGGGGACTACAATGAGCAGTTCTTC. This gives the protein CASSFEAGDYNEQFF.

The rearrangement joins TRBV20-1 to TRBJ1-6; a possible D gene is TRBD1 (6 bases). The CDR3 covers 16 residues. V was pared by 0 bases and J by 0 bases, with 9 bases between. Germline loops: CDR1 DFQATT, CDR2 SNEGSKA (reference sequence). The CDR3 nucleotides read TGCAGTGCTAGAGATGGACAGAGCTCCTATAATTCACCCCTCCACTTT. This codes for CSARDGQSSYNSPLHF.